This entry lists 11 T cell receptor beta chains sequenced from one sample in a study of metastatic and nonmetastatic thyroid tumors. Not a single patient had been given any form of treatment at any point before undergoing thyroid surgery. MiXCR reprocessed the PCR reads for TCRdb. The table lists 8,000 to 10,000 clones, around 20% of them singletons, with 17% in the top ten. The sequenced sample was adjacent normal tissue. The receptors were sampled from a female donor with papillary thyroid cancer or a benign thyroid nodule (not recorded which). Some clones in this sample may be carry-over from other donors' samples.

CDR3 sequence reads: CASSPLGGPQSSYNSPLHF. The CDR3 nucleotides are TGCGCCAGCAGCCCACTAGGTGGGCCACAAAGCTCCTATAATTCACCCCTCCACTTT. The chain combines TRBV5-1 with TRBJ1-6, with D unclear. Germline CDR1 and CDR2: SGHRS and YFSETQ. The CDR3 has 19 amino acids. V was shortened by 4 bases and J by 0 bases, with 20 bases between the two germline ends. The complete variable domain, with remaining parts taken from reference TRBV5-1 and TRBJ1-6, reads KAGVTQTPRYLIKTRGQQVTLSCSPISGHRSVSWYQQTPGQGLQFLFEYFSETQRNKGNFPGRFSGRQFSNSRSEMNVSTLELGDSALYLCASSPLGGPQSSYNSPLHFGNGTRLTVT.

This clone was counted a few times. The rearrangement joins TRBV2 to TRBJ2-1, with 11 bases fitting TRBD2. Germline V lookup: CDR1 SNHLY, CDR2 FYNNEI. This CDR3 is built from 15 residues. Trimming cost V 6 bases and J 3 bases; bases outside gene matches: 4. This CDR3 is CASSLGLADYNEQFF. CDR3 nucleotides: TGTGCCAGCAGCCTGGGACTAGCGGACTACAATGAGCAGTTCTTC.

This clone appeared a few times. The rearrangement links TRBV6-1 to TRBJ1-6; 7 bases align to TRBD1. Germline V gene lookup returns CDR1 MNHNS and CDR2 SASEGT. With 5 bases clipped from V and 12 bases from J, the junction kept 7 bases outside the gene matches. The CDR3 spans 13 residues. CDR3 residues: CASSRGQIEPLHF. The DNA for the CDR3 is TGTGCCAGCAGTAGGGGACAGATCGAACCCCTCCACTTT.

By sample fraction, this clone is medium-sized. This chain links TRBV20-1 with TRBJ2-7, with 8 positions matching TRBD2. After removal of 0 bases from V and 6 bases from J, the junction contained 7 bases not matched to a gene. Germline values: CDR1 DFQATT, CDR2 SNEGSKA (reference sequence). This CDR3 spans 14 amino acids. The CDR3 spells CSARDWAGGLEQYF. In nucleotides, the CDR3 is TGCAGTGCTAGAGATTGGGCGGGAGGACTCGAGCAGTACTTC.

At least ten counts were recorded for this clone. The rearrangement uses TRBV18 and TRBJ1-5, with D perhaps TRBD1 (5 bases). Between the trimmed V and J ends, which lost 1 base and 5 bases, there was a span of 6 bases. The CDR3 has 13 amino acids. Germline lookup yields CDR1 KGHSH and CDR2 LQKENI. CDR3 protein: CASSPQTDQPQHF. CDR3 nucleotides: TGTGCCAGCTCACCACAGACAGATCAGCCCCAGCATTTT.

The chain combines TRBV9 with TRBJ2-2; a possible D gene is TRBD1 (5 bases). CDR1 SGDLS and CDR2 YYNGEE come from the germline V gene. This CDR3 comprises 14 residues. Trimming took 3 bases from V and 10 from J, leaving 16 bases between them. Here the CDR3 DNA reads TGTGCCAGCAGCGCATCAGGTCGGACACCGGAGCTGTTTTTT. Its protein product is CASSASGRTPELFF.

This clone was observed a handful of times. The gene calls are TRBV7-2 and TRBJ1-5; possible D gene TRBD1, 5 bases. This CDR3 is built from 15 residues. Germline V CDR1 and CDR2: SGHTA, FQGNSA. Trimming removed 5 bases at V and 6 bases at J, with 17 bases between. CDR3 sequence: CASSAGRGRAQPQHF. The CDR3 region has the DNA TGTGCCAGCAGCGCTGGCCGGGGACGGGCTCAGCCCCAGCATTTT.

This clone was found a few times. The CDR3 reads CASSWTGWARTTEAFF. DNA for the CDR3: TGTGCCAGCAGCTGGACCGGATGGGCAAGGACCACTGAAGCTTTCTTT. This chain uses TRBV12-3 or TRBV12-4 with TRBJ1-1; no reliable D call. Trimming shortened V by 6 bases and J by 4 bases, and 21 bases separated the two germline ends. The CDR3 runs to 16 residues.

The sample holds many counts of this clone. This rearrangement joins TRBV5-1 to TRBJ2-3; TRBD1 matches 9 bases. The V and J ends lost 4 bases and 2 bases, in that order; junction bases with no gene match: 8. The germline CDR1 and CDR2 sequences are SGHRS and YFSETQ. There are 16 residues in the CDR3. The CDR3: CASSPATGGLTDTQYF. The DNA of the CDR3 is TGCGCCAGCAGCCCCGCGACAGGGGGTCTCACAGATACGCAGTATTTT.

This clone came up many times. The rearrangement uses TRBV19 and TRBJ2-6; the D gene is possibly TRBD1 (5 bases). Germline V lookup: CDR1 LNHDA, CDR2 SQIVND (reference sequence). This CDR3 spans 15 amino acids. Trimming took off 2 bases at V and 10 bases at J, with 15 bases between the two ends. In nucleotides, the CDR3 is TGTGCCAGTAGTATACTACAGGCTCAAGCTAACGTCCTGACTTTC. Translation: CASSILQAQANVLTF.

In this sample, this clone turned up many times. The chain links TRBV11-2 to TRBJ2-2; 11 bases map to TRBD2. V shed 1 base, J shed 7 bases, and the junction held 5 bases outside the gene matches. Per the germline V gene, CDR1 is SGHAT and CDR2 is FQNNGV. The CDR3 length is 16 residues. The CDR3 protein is CASSLVPSGGHGELFF. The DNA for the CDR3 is TGTGCCAGCAGCTTAGTACCTAGCGGGGGGCACGGGGAGCTGTTTTTT.